This T cell receptor (beta chain) originates from a study of cytomegalovirus exposure and HLA in healthy donors. General observations from the study: TCR beta chain V- and J-gene trimming was linked, in a later analysis, to a missense variant in DCLRE1C.

The PCR contained 60 Vbeta and 13 Jbeta primers. Source study methods: Around 9.9 million shared chains were among the about 80 million unique TCR beta chains that a later analysis counted. The method was immunoSEQ multiplex PCR; TCRdb's version includes in-frame clones alone and lacks a portion of them. Clone size and V and J calls were adopted from that table, with D and trimming inferred from the DNA. The profile shows 180,000 or so clones, 75% to 85% of them singletons. This clone has a handful of counts. The target antigen is unknown. Sequenced sample: PBMCs. This clonotype was obtained from a man between 18 and 35 years old in good health and CMV-seronegative.

This CDR3 is CSVTDSPSYGYTF. The DNA for the CDR3 is TGCAGCGTAACTGACAGTCCCTCCTATGGCTACACCTTC. This chain uses TRBV29-1 with TRBJ1-2; D may be TRBD1 (5 bases). V was pared by 6 bases and J by 4 bases, with 15 bases between. Germline CDR1 and CDR2: SQVTM and ANQGSEA. The length of the CDR3 is 13 residues. The full variable domain, in which reference TRBV29-1 and TRBJ1-2 provide the parts outside the CDR3, is SAVISQKPSRDICQRGTSLTIQCQVDSQVTMMFWYRQQPGQSLTLIATANQGSEATYESGFVIDKFPISRPNLTFSTLTVSNMSPEDSSIYLCSVTDSPSYGYTFGSGTRLTVV.